These 9 T cell receptor beta chains were all obtained from the same sample, sequenced in a study of blood T cell repertoires in COVID-19. Repertoires were generated with immunoSEQ multiplex PCR, while TCRdb's copy carries only in-frame clones and drops some. The sample lists approximately 330,000 clones, approximately 86% occurring once. Sequenced material: peripheral blood. The receptors were sampled from a man aged 25-40 years with COVID-19, enrolled during active disease.

V usage is TRBV25-1 and J usage is TRBJ1-5; D unresolved. V lost 8 bases to trimming and J lost 1 base, with 9 bases between them. The V gene's germline CDR1 is MGHDK and CDR2 SYGVNS. This CDR3 contains 13 residues. The CDR3 region has the DNA TGTGCCAGCCGGGGTCTGAGCAATCAGCCCCAGCATTTT. This encodes CASRGLSNQPQHF.

This chain uses TRBV11-2 with TRBJ2-5; 8 bases map to TRBD1. This CDR3 has 14 amino acids. V lost 4 bases to trimming and J lost 2 bases; unmatched junction nucleotides: 3. The germline V gene encodes CDR1 SGHAT and CDR2 FQNNGV. CDR3 DNA sequence: TGTGCCAGCAGCTGGCGGACAGGGCAAGAGACCCAGTACTTC. Translation gives CASSWRTGQETQYF.

Only a few counts were recorded for this clone. The same CDR3 also results from other DNA sequences found in this sample. The V gene is TRBV7-9, the J gene TRBJ1-2, with a possible D match to TRBD1 (6 bases). V dropped 5 bases and J dropped 0 bases, with 13 bases sitting between them. Germline V gene sequence: CDR1 SEHNR, CDR2 FQNEAQ (reference sequence). CDR3 length: 15 amino acids. DNA for the CDR3: TGTGCCAGCAGCCGAGAGGGGGGGTCTAACTATGGCTACACCTTC. This codes for CASSREGGSNYGYTF.

J is TRBJ2-7 and V is TRBV18, with 7 bases identical to TRBD1. Germline V lookup: CDR1 KGHSH, CDR2 LQKENI. The CDR3 contains 14 residues. V trimming: 5 bases; J trimming: 1 base; junction bases outside the gene matches: 5. CDR3 coding DNA: TGTGCCAGCTCATCCGACAGGGTATCCTACGAGCAGTACTTC. This sequence encodes CASSSDRVSYEQYF.

The rearrangement uses TRBV7-2 and TRBJ1-6; 7 bases are a match to TRBD1. The V gene's germline CDR1 is SGHTA and CDR2 FQGNSA. The CDR3 contains 17 residues. V lost 2 bases and J lost 0; bases outside the gene matches: 4. This CDR3 is CASSLRDRSSYNSPLHF. CDR3 in DNA: TGTGCCAGCAGCTTAAGGGACAGAAGCTCCTATAATTCACCCCTCCACTTT. The full variable domain, its missing parts supplied by reference TRBV7-2 and TRBJ1-6, is GAGVSQSPSNKVTEKGKDVELRCDPISGHTALYWYRQSLGQGLEFLIYFQGNSAPDKSGLPSDRFSAERTGGSVSTLTIQRTQQEDSAVYLCASSLRDRSSYNSPLHFGNGTRLTVT.

The chain has TRBV11-2 and TRBJ2-3, with a tentative D call TRBD1 (5 bases). Per the germline V gene, CDR1 is SGHAT and CDR2 is FQNNGV. The CDR3 is 16 amino acids. V lost 1 base to trimming and J lost 1 base, with 12 bases between them. As DNA, the CDR3 is TGTGCCAGCAGCTTAGGAGTGACACAGGGCACAGATACGCAGTATTTT. Translation gives CASSLGVTQGTDTQYF.

V gene TRBV6-2 or TRBV6-3 combines with J gene TRBJ2-5; 7 bases map to TRBD2. After removal of 0 bases from V and 7 bases from J, the junction contained 8 bases not matched to a gene. CDR3 size: 15 residues. Germline assignment: CDR1 MNHEY and CDR2 SVGEGT. The CDR3 protein is CASSYSGSGGLTQYF. CDR3 coding DNA: TGTGCCAGCAGTTACTCGGGGTCGGGAGGTCTGACCCAGTACTTC.

The CDR3 sequence is CASSQLRGATYNEQFF. The CDR3 nucleotides are TGTGCCAGCAGCCAACTCAGGGGGGCCACTTACAATGAGCAGTTCTTC. The chain joins TRBV4-2 to TRBJ2-1, with TRBD1 as a possible D gene (7 bases). The CDR3 consists of 16 residues. CDR1 is LGHNA, CDR2 YNFKEQ, per germline. V was cut by 2 bases and J by 4 bases, with 15 bases left in between.

A note on this clone: This CDR3 is also generated by other DNA sequences in the sample. The gene calls are TRBV7-2 and TRBJ2-7; 7 positions agree with TRBD1. Germline V CDR1 and CDR2: SGHTA, FQGNSA. V lost 1 base and J lost 1; bases outside the gene matches: 4. This CDR3 comprises 15 residues. The CDR3 region has the DNA TGTGCCAGCAGCTTAGAGGCAGGGGGATCCTACGAGCAGTACTTC. Its protein product is CASSLEAGGSYEQYF.